This TCR beta chain was documented in a study of tumor-infiltrating lymphocytes in primary liver carcinoma. General study points: About 7-25% of top clones, no more, were shared by all five regions.

The authors made TCR beta cDNA from roughly 480 ng total RNA with a constant-region primer. Three nested multiplex PCR rounds, a slightly modified ARM-PCR method, built the TCR beta libraries. TRBV1-TRBV30 forward and Cbeta reverse primers drove the first two roughly 10-cycle rounds. TCRdb re-called the multiplex PCR reads with MiXCR, one entry per CDR3 protein. The sample holds 40,000 to 60,000 distinct CDR3 sequences; less than 85% are singletons and the top ten take 25% to 35%. Co-extraction yielded RNA and DNA from approximately 20-30 mg of unsorted bulk tissue. Notes on this clonotype: The target antigen is unknown.

The CDR3 length is 16 residues. CDR1 WSHSY and CDR2 SAAADI come from the germline V gene. Trimming cost V 1 base and J 3 bases; bases outside gene matches: 7. This clonotype originated in a man aged 40-55 years with primary liver carcinoma and hepatitis B virus infection. V gene TRBV10-2 combines with J gene TRBJ2-7; 9 nucleotides line up with TRBD2. The sample taken for sequencing was liver tumor tissue from sampling region 5. Subset here: tumor region T5, tumor centre. In DNA, the CDR3 is TGCGCCAGCAGTGAGTGCGTAGCGGGAGAAGTCTACGAGCAGTACTTC. This translates into CASSECVAGEVYEQYF.